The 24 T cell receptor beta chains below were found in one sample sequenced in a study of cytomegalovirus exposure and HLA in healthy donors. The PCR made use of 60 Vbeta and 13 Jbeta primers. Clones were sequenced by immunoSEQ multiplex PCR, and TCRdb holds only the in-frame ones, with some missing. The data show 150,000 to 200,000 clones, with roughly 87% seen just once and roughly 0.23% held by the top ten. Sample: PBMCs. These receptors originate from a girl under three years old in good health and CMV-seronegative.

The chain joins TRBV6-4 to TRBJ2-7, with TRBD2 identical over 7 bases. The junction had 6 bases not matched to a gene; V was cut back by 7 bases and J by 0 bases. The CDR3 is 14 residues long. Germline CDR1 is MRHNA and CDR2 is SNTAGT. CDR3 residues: CASTTGGSSYEQYF. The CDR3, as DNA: TGTGCCAGCACCACCGGCGGGAGCTCCTACGAGCAGTACTTC.

The CDR3 sequence is CASSIAWTDNEQFF. CDR3 DNA: TGTGCCAGTAGTATAGCCTGGACAGACAATGAGCAGTTCTTC. This chain joins TRBV19 and TRBJ2-1; D possibly corresponds to TRBD1 (6 bases). The V end lost 1 base, the J end lost 5 bases, and 9 bases lay between the germline ends. The length of the CDR3 is 14 residues. Germline CDR1 LNHDA, CDR2 SQIVND (reference sequence).

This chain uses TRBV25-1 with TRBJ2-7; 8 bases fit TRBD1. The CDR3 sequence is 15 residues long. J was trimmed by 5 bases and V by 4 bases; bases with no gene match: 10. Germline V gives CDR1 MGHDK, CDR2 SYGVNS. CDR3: CASSGYYQGADEQYF. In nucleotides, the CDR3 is TGTGCCAGCAGTGGATACTATCAGGGGGCCGACGAGCAGTACTTC.

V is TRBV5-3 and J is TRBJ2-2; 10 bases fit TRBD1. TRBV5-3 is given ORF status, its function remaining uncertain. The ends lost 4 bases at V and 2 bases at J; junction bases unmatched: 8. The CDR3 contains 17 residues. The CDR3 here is CARSITRTGGNTGELFF. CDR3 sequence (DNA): TGTGCCAGAAGCATTACGAGGACAGGGGGAAACACCGGGGAGCTGTTTTTT.

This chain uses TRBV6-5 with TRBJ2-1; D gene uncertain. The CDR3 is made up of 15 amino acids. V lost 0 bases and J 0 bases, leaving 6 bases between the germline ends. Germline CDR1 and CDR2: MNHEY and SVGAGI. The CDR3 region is CASSYSILSYNEQFF. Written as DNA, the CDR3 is TGTGCCAGCAGTTACTCTATACTCTCCTACAATGAGCAGTTCTTC.

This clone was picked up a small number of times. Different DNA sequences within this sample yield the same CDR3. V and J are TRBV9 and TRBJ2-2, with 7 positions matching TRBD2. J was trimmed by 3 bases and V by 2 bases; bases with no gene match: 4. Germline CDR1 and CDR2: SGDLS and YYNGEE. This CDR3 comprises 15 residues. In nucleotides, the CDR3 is TGTGCCAGCAGCGTTGGGGGGGGTTACACCGGGGAGCTGTTTTTT. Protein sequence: CASSVGGGYTGELFF.

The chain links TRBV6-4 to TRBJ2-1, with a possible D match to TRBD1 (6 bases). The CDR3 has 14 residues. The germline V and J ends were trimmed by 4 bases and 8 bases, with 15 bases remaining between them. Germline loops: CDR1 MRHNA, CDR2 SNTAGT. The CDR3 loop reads CASSVTGRLDEQFF. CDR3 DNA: TGTGCCAGCAGTGTCACAGGGCGGTTGGATGAGCAGTTCTTC.

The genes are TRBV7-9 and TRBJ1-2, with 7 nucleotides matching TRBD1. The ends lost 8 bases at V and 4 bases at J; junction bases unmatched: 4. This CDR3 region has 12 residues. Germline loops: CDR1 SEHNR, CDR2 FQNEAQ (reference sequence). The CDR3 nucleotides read TGTGCCAGCGGACGACAGGGCTATGGCTACACCTTC. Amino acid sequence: CASGRQGYGYTF.

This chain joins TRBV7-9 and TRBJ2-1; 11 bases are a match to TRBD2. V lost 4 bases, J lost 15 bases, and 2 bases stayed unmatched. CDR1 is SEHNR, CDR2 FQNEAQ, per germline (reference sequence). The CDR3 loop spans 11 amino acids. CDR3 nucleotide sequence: TGTGCCAGCAGCTGGACTAGCGGGTCGTTCTTC. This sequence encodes CASSWTSGSFF. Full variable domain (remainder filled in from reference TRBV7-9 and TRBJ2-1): DTGVSQNPRHKITKRGQNVTFRCDPISEHNRLYWYRQTLGQGPEFLTYFQNEAQLEKSRLLSDRFSAERPKGSFSTLEIQRTEQGDSAMYLCASSWTSGSFFGPGTRLTVL.

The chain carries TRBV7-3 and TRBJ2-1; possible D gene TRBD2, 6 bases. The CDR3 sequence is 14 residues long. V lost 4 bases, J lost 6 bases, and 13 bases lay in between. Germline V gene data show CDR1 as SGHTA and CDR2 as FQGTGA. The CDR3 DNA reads TGTGCCAGCAGCTCCCAAGGAGGGTCCAATGAGCAGTTCTTC. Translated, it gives CASSSQGGSNEQFF. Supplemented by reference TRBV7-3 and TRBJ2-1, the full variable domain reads GAGVSQTPSNKVTEKGKYVELRCDPISGHTALYWYRQSLGQGPEFLIYFQGTGAADDSGLPNDRFFAVRPEGSVSTLKIQRTERGDSAVYLCASSSQGGSNEQFFGPGTRLTVL.

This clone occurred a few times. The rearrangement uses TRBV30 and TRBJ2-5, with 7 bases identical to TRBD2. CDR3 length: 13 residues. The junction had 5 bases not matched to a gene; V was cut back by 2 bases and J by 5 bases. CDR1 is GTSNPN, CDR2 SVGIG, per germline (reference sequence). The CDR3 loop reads CAWSSGGMETQYF. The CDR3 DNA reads TGTGCCTGGAGTTCCGGGGGGATGGAGACCCAGTACTTC.

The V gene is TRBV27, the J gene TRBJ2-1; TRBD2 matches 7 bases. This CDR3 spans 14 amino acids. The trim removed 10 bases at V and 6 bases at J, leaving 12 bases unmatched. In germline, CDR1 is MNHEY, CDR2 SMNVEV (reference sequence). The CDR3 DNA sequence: TGTGCCACCTCATCTAGCGGAGGAAGCAATGAGCAGTTCTTC. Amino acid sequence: CATSSSGGSNEQFF.

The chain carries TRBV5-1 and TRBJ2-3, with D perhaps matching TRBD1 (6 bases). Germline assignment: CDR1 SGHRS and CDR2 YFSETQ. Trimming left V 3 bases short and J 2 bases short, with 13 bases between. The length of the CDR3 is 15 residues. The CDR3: CASSSSGTNTDTQYF. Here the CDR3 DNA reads TGCGCCAGCAGCTCCTCGGGGACAAACACAGATACGCAGTATTTT.

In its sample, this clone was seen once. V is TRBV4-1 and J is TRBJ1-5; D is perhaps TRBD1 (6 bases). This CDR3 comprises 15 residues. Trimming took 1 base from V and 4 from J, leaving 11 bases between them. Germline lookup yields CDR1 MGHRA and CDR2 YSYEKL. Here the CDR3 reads CASSQADRLNQPQHF. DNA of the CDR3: TGCGCCAGCAGCCAAGCAGACAGGTTAAATCAGCCCCAGCATTTT.

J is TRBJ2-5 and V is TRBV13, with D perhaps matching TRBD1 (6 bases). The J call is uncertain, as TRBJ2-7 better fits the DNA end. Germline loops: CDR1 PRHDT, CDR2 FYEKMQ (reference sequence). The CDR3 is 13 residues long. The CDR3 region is CASSLTGTYEQYF. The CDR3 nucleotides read TGTGCCAGCAGCTTAACAGGGACCTACGAGCAGTACTTC.

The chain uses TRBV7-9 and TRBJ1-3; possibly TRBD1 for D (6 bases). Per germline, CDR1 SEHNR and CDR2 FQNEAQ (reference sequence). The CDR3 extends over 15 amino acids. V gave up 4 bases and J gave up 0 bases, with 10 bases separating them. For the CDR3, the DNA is TGTGCCAGCAGCTCCAGGGGCGGCTCTGGAAACACCATATATTTT. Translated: CASSSRGGSGNTIYF.

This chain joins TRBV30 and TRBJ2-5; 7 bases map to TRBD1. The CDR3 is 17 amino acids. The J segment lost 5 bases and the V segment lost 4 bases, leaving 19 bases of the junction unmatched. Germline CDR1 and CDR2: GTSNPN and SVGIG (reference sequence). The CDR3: CAWIQKGQPHRWETQYF. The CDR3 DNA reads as TGTGCCTGGATCCAGAAGGGACAGCCACATAGGTGGGAGACCCAGTACTTC.

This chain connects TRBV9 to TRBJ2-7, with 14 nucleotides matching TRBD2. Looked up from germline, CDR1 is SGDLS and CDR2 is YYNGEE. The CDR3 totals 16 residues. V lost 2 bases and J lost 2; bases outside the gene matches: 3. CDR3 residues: CASSVAGLAGAYEQYF. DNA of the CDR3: TGTGCCAGCAGCGTCGCGGGACTAGCGGGGGCCTACGAGCAGTACTTC.

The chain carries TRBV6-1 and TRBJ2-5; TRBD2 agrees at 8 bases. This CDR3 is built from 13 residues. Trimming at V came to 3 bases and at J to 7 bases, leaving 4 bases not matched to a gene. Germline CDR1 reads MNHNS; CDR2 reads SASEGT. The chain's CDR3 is CASSDRREGTQYF. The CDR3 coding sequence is TGTGCCAGCAGTGATCGACGGGAGGGGACCCAGTACTTC.

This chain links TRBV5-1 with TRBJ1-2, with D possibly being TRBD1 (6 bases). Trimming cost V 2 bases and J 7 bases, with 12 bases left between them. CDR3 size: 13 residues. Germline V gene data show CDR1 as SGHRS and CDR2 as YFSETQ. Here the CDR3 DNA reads TGCGCCAGCAGCTTACCGGACAGACCTGGCTACACCTTC. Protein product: CASSLPDRPGYTF.

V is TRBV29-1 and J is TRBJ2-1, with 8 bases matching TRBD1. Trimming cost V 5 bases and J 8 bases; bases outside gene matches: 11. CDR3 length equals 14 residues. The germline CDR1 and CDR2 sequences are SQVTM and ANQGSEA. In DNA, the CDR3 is TGCAGCGTTTCTGTTCAGGGGGCGATATATGAGCAGTTCTTC. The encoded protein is CSVSVQGAIYEQFF.

As DNA, the CDR3 is TGTGCCACCAGCAGAGATCCTCCGGGACTAGCGGACCCCCAAGATACGCAGTATTTT. The encoded protein is CATSRDPPGLADPQDTQYF. The chain links TRBV15 to TRBJ2-3; 11 nucleotides agree with TRBD2. The CDR3 spans 19 residues. In germline, CDR1 is LNHNV, CDR2 YYDKDF (reference sequence). The junction had 13 bases not matched to a gene; V was cut back by 0 bases and J by 5 bases.

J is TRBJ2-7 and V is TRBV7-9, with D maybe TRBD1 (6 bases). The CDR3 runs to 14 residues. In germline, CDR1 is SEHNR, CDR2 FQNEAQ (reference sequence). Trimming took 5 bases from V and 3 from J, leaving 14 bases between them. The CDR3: CASSTKDSRYEQYF. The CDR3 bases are TGTGCCAGCAGCACAAAGGACAGTCGCTACGAGCAGTACTTC.

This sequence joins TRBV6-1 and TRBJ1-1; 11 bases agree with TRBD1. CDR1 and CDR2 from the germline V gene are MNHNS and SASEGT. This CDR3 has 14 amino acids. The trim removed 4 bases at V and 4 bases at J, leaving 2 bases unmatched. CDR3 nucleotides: TGTGCCAGCAGTGCCGGGACAGGGGGCACTGAAGCTTTCTTT. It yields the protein CASSAGTGGTEAFF.